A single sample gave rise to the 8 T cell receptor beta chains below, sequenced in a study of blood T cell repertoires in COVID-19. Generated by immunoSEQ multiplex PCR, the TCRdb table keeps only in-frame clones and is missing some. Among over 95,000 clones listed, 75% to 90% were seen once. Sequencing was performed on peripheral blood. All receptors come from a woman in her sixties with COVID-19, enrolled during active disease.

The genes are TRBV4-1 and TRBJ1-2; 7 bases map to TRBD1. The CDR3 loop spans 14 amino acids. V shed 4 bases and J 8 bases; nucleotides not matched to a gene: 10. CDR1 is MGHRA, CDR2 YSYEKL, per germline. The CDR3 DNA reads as TGCGCCAGCAGCCTTGCCCGGGACAGCGGGGGCTACACCTTC. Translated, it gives CASSLARDSGGYTF.

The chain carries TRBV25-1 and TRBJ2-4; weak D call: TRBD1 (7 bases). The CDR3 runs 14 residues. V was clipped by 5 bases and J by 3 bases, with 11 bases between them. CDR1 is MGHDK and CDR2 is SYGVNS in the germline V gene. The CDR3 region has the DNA TGTGCCAGCAGTAGGGGGCGGGACAAAAACATTCAGTACTTC. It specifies CASSRGRDKNIQYF. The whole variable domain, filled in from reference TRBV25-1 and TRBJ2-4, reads EADIYQTPRYLVIGTGKKITLECSQTMGHDKMYWYQQDPGMELHLIHYSYGVNSTEKGDLSSESTVSRIRTEHFPLTLESARPSHTSQYLCASSRGRDKNIQYFGAGTRLSVL.

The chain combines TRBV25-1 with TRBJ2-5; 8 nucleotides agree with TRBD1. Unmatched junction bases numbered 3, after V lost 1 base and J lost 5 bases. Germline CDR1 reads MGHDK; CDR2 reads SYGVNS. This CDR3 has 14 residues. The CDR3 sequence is CASSELHRGETQYF. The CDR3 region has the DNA TGTGCCAGCAGTGAATTGCACAGGGGGGAGACCCAGTACTTC.

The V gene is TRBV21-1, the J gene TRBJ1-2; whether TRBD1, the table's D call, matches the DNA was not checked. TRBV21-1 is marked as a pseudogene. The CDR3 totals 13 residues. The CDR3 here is CASSGGQTYGYTF. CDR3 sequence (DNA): TGTGCCAGCAGTGGGGGACAGACGTATGGCTACACCTTC.

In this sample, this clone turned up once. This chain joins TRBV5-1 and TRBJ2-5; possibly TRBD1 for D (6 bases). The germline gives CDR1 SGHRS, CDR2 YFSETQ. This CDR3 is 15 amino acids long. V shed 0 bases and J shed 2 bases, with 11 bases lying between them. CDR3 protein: CASSLARDMQETQYF. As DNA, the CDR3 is TGCGCCAGCAGCTTGGCTCGGGACATGCAAGAGACCCAGTACTTC.

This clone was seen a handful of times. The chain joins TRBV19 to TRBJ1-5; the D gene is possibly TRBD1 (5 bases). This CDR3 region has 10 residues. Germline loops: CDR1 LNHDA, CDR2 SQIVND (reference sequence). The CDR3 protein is CGAGFQPQHF. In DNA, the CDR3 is TGTGGGGCAGGGTTTCAGCCCCAGCATTTT.

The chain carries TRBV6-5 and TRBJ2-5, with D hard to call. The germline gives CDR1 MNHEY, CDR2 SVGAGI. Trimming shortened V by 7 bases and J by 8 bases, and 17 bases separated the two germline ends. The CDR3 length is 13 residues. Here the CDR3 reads CASTEQNVGTQYF. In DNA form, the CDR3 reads TGTGCCAGCACGGAGCAAAATGTGGGTACCCAGTACTTC.

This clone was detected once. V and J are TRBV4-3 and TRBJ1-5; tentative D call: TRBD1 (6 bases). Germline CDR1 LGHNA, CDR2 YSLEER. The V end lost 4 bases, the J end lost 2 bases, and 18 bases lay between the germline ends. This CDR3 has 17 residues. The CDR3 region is CASSPGPTGSGNQPQHF. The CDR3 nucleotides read TGCGCCAGCAGCCCAGGGCCCACAGGGTCTGGCAATCAGCCCCAGCATTTT.